This TCR beta chain originates from a study of technical replicates of blood from a few donors. This clone was recorded once. Germline CDR1 LGHNA, CDR2 YSLEER. CDR3 size: 15 residues. The V and J ends lost 0 bases and 8 bases respectively, with 13 bases between them. Generated by immunoSEQ multiplex PCR, the TCRdb table keeps only in-frame clones and is missing some. The table has about 80,000 clones, around 89% seen once. Sequencing input: T cells isolated from PBMCs. This clonotype was sampled from a human donor in good health. The chain has TRBV4-3 and TRBJ1-4; no firm D call. The CDR3 nucleotides read TGCGCCAGCAGCCAAGATAAGAGCCAGCGGGAAAAACTGTTTTTT. As protein: CASSQDKSQREKLFF.